This T cell receptor (beta chain) was retrieved from a study of blood T cell repertoires in COVID-19. The CDR3 is made up of 16 amino acids. The V gene end was trimmed by 8 bases and the J gene end by 3 bases; junction bases not matched to a gene: 13. Germline CDR1 reads LNHDA; CDR2 reads SQIVND (reference sequence). Under the authors' procedure: Reference gene primer amplification in the assay estimated nucleated cell counts. Assay used: immunoSEQ multiplex PCR; TCRdb lists only in-frame clones, some missing. Clone size and the V and J calls come from that table; the DNA yielded D and trimming. Of just under 350,000 clones listed, 87% are singletons.

The source of this sequence is a woman aged 50 to 60 with COVID-19, enrolled during active disease. The genes are TRBV19 and TRBJ2-7; 10 nucleotides agree with TRBD1. Sequenced input: peripheral blood. Written as DNA, the CDR3 is TGTGCCAGTCGCCCTCACCGGACAGGGGGGCTCTACGAGCAGTACTTC. It translates to CASRPHRTGGLYEQYF.